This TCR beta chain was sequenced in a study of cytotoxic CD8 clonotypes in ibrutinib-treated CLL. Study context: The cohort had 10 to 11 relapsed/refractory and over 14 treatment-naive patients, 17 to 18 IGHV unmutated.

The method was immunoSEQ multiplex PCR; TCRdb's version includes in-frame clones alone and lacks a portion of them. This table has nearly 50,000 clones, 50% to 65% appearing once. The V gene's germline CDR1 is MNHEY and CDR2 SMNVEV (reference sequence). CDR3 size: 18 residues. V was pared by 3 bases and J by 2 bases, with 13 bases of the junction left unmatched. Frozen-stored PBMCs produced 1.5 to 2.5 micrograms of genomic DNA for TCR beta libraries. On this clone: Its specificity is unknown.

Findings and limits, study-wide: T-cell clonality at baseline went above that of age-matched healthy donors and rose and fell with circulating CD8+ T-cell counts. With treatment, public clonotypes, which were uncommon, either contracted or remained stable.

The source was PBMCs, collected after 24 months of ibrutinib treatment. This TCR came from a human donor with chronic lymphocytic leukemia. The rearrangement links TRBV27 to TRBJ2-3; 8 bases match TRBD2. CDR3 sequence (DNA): TGTGCCAGCAGTTTTATAGGCGGGGGGCCAACCTTCACAGATACGCAGTATTTT. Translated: CASSFIGGGPTFTDTQYF.